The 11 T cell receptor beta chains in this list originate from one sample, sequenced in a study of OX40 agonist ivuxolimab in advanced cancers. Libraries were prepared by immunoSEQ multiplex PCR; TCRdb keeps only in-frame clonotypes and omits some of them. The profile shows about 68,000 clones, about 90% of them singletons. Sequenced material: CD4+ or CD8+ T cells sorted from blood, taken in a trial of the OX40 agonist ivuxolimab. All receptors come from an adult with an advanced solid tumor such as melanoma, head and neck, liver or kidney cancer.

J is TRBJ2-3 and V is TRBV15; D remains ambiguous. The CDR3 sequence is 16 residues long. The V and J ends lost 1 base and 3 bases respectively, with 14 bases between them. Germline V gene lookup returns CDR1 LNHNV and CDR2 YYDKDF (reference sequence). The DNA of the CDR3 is TGTGCCACCAGCAGAGCCGGCAGTGGCTCGACAGATACGCAGTATTTT. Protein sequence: CATSRAGSGSTDTQYF.

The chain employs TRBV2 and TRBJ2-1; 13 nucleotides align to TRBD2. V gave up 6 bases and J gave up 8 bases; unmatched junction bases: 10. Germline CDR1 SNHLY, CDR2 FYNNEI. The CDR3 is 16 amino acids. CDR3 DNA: TGTGCCAGCAGGACCGGACTAGCGGGAGATATCGATGAGCAGTTCTTC. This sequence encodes CASRTGLAGDIDEQFF. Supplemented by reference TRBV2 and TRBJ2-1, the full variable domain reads EPEVTQTPSHQVTQMGQEVILRCVPISNHLYFYWYRQILGQKVEFLVSFYNNEISEKSEIFDDQFSVERPDGSNFTLKIRSTKLEDSAMYFCASRTGLAGDIDEQFFGPGTRLTVL.

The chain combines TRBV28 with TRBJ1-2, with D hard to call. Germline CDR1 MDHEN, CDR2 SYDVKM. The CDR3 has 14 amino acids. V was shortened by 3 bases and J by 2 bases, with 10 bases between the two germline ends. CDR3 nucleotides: TGTGCCAGCAGTTTGTCAGGTCCCAACTATGGCTACACCTTC. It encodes CASSLSGPNYGYTF.

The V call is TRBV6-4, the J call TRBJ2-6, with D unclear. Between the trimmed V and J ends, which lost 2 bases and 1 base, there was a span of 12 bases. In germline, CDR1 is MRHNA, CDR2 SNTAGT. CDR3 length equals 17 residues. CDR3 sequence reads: CASSDREPGSGANVLTF. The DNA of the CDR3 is TGTGCCAGCAGTGACCGCGAACCCGGGTCTGGGGCCAACGTCCTGACTTTC.

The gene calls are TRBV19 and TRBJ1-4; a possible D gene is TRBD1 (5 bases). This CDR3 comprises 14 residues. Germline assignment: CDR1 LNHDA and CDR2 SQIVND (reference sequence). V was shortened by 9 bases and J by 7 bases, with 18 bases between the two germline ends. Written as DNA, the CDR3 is TGTGCCAGCAGATCCAGGGATTATGCTGAAAAACTGTTTTTT. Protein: CASRSRDYAEKLFF.

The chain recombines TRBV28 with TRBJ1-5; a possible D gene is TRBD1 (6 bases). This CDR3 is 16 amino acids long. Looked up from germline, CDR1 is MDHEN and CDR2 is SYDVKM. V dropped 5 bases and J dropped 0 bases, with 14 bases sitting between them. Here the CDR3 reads CASSLSTGFSNQPQHF. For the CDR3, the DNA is TGTGCCAGCAGTCTATCGACAGGATTTAGCAATCAGCCCCAGCATTTT.

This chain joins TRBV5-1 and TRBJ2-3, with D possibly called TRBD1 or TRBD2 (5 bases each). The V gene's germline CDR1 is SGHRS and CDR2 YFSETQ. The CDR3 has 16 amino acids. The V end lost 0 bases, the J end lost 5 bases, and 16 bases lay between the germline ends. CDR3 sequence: CASSLARDQNRDTQYF. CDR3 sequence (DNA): TGCGCCAGCAGCTTGGCAAGGGACCAGAACCGAGATACGCAGTATTTT.

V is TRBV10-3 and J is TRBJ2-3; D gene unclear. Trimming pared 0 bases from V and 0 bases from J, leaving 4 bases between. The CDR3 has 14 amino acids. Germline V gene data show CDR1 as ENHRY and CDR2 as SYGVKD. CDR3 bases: TGTGCCATCAGTGAGTCAAGGAGCACAGATACGCAGTATTTT. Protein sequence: CAISESRSTDTQYF.

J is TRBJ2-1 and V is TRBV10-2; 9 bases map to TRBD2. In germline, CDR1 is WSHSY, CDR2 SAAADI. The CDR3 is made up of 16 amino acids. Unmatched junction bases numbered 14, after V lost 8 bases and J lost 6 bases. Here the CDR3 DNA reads TGCGCCAGCGAGCCTGCTGTGGCTAGCGGGGTCAATGAGCAGTTCTTC. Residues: CASEPAVASGVNEQFF.

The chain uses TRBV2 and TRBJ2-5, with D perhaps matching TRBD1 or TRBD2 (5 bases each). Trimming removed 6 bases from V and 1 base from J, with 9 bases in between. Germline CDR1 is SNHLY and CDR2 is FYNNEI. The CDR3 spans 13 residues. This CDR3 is CASRKGPQETQYF. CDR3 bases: TGTGCCAGCAGGAAGGGACCCCAAGAGACCCAGTACTTC.

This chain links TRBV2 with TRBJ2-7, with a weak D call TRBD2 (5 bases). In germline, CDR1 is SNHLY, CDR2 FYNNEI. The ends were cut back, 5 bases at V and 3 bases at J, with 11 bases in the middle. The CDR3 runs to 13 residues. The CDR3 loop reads CASSLGLNYEQYF. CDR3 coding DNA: TGTGCCAGCAGTCTTGGACTCAACTACGAGCAGTACTTC. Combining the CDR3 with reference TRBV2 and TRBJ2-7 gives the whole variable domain EPEVTQTPSHQVTQMGQEVILRCVPISNHLYFYWYRQILGQKVEFLVSFYNNEISEKSEIFDDQFSVERPDGSNFTLKIRSTKLEDSAMYFCASSLGLNYEQYFGPGTRLTVT.